This T cell receptor (beta chain) derives from a study of blood T cell repertoires in COVID-19. Study in general: The United States, Italy and Spain supplied acute and convalescent COVID-19 samples. Nucleic acid was either cDNA or gDNA, and it came from T cells, B-cell-depleted T cells, or PBMCs.

In the source study's methods: Estimation of nucleated cell counts was performed using reference gene primer amplification. Generated by immunoSEQ multiplex PCR, the TCRdb table keeps only in-frame clones and is missing some. The D gene and trimming were derived from the DNA, and the V and J assignments and clone size from that table. The sample includes some 120,000 clones, about four fifths of them seen just once. This CDR3 is 14 amino acids long. V gave up 10 bases and J gave up 2 bases, with 17 bases separating them. In germline, CDR1 is MNHEY, CDR2 SVGAGI. The sequenced material came from peripheral blood. This TCR was recovered from a man older than 75 with active or convalescent COVID-19. The chain joins TRBV6-5 to TRBJ1-2; maybe TRBD1 (6 bases). The CDR3 is CAIRGPQGNYGYTF. CDR3 nucleotides: TGTGCCATACGGGGCCCACAGGGCAACTATGGCTACACCTTC.